This is a list of T cell receptor beta chains from one sample in a study of control samples from healthy donors and cancer patients. TCRdb keeps only in-frame clones here, not all; method: immunoSEQ multiplex PCR. The data show about 79,000 clones, 90% to 95% seen once. Sequencing used PBMCs. The receptors were gathered from a woman aged 40 to 49 with lung cancer. Both conserved end residues are part of each CDR3. The order of the fields is V gene, J gene, D gene, clone size, CDR3 DNA, CDR3 protein. A D gene is named only where the DNA matches it firmly. Not every row has a clone size; where given, it reads once, few, many or a size class.

V: TRBV9; J: TRBJ2-3; D: TRBD2; size: -; DNA: TGTGCCAGCAGCGAGCGGGGCCTGGGGCCATATACGCAGTATTTT; CDR3: CASSERGLGPYTQYF
V: TRBV2; J: TRBJ1-1; D: -; size: -; DNA: TGTGCCAGCAGTGAAGCCTACAGGATTCCTGAAGCTTTCTTT; CDR3: CASSEAYRIPEAFF
V: TRBV7-9; J: TRBJ2-7; D: -; size: -; DNA: TGTGCCAGCAGCTTAGACTACGGCGAGCAGTACTTC; CDR3: CASSLDYGEQYF
V: TRBV5-1; J: TRBJ1-6; D: -; size: -; DNA: TGCGCCAGCAGCTTGGGAGTGAGCTCCTATAATTCACCCCTCCACTTT; CDR3: CASSLGVSSYNSPLHF
V: TRBV3-1/TRBV3-2; J: TRBJ1-1; D: TRBD1; size: -; DNA: TGTGCCTGCTCAGGGGGTCATAACACTGAAGCTTTCTTT; CDR3: CACSGGHNTEAFF
V: TRBV27; J: TRBJ1-1; D: TRBD1; size: -; DNA: TGTGCCAGCAGTCTTGGGACAGGGAACACTGAAGCTTTCTTT; CDR3: CASSLGTGNTEAFF
V: TRBV4-2; J: TRBJ2-7; D: -; size: -; DNA: TGTGCCAGCAGCCAACTCTTAGGGGGCTACGAGCAGTACTTC; CDR3: CASSQLLGGYEQYF
V: TRBV7-2; J: TRBJ1-1; D: -; size: -; DNA: TGTGCCAGCAGCTTTGAGGTTCGGAACACTGAAGCTTTCTTT; CDR3: CASSFEVRNTEAFF
V: TRBV10-2; J: TRBJ1-2; D: -; size: -; DNA: TGCGCCAGCAGTGGGGGTTCTTATGGCTACACCTTC; CDR3: CASSGGSYGYTF
V: TRBV27; J: TRBJ2-1; D: -; size: once; DNA: TGTGCCAGCAGCCTTATGGACATCGATGAGCAGTTCTTC; CDR3: CASSLMDIDEQFF
V: TRBV4-1; J: TRBJ1-1; D: TRBD1; size: -; DNA: TGCGCCAGCAGCCTGCTCCAGGGGGCTAAAGGCACTGAAGCTTTCTTT; CDR3: CASSLLQGAKGTEAFF
V: TRBV27; J: TRBJ2-3; D: TRBD1; size: -; DNA: TGTGCCAGCAGGCGAGGGGGCGCGGGCACAGATACGCAGTATTTT; CDR3: CASRRGGAGTDTQYF
V: TRBV5-1; J: TRBJ1-1; D: -; size: once; DNA: TGCGCCTCGTTACTTTCCGTGGAAGCTTTCTTT; CDR3: CASLLSVEAFF
V: TRBV11-2; J: TRBJ1-1; D: TRBD1; size: -; DNA: TGTGCCAGCAGCTTAGTATCCGGGACAGGGGGCGGTGGAGCTTTCTTT; CDR3: CASSLVSGTGGGGAFF
V: TRBV5-4; J: TRBJ2-7; D: TRBD1; size: -; DNA: TGTGCCAGCAGCCCGGGACAGGCTACCTACGAGCAGTACTTC; CDR3: CASSPGQATYEQYF
V: TRBV5-1; J: TRBJ1-4; D: TRBD1; size: -; DNA: TGCGCCAGCAGCTTGGACAGGGGGCTGGGACAGTCTAATGAAAAACTGTTTTTT; CDR3: CASSLDRGLGQSNEKLFF
V: TRBV2; J: TRBJ2-4; D: TRBD1; size: -; DNA: TGTGCCAGCAGAAGACAGGGGGGCAAAAACATTCAGTACTTC; CDR3: CASRRQGGKNIQYF
V: TRBV27; J: TRBJ2-5; D: -; size: -; DNA: TGTGCCAGCAGTTTCCGAGAAGGGGCCCAGTACTTC; CDR3: CASSFREGAQYF
V: TRBV27; J: TRBJ1-6; D: TRBD1; size: -; DNA: TGTGCCAGCAGAGAGACAGGGTGGTCTTTTGGGGGCAATAATTCACCCCTCCACTTT; CDR3: CASRETGWSFGGNNSPLHF
V: TRBV6-5; J: TRBJ2-1; D: -; size: -; DNA: TGTGCCAGCAGACGACAGGAAGGCACCTACAATGAGCAGTTCTTC; CDR3: CASRRQEGTYNEQFF
V: TRBV29-1; J: TRBJ1-2; D: TRBD1; size: -; DNA: TGCAGCGTTGAAGATAAGGGACAGGGGGTTTATGGCTACACCTTC; CDR3: CSVEDKGQGVYGYTF
V: TRBV7-3; J: TRBJ1-1; D: -; size: -; DNA: TGTGCCAGCAGCCTTGGTGGAGGGGCCGACACTGAAGCTTTCTTT; CDR3: CASSLGGGADTEAFF
V: TRBV4-1; J: TRBJ2-3; D: TRBD2; size: -; DNA: TGCGCCAGCAGTCAAGGACTAGCGACTAGCACAGATACGCAGTATTTT; CDR3: CASSQGLATSTDTQYF